Below, 21 T cell receptor beta chains from the same sample are listed, as sequenced in a study of blood T cell repertoires in COVID-19. Generated by immunoSEQ multiplex PCR, the TCRdb table keeps only in-frame clones and is missing some. Of 87,000 or so clones listed, roughly 84% are singletons. What was sequenced was peripheral blood. The source is a woman aged 80 or over with acute or convalescent COVID-19.

The sample holds a few counts of this clone. V usage is TRBV30 and J usage is TRBJ1-4; D gene uncertain. With 4 bases removed from V and 8 bases from J, the gap between germline ends came to 17 bases. There are 14 residues in the CDR3. The germline V gene has CDR1 GTSNPN and CDR2 SVGIG (reference sequence). CDR3 in amino acids: CAWTPSALGEKLFF. Written as DNA, the CDR3 is TGTGCCTGGACCCCTAGCGCCCTGGGGGAAAAACTGTTTTTT.

The count of this clone is one. V usage is TRBV29-1 and J usage is TRBJ2-4, with TRBD2 as a possible D gene (6 bases). Trimming left V 0 bases short and J 8 bases short, with 11 bases between. This CDR3 spans 13 amino acids. The germline gives CDR1 SQVTM, CDR2 ANQGSEA. CDR3 bases: TGCAGCGTTGAAGATCGGAGGGCGGACATTCAGTACTTC. Encoded protein: CSVEDRRADIQYF.

V gene TRBV30 combines with J gene TRBJ2-6; 7 bases are a match to TRBD2. This CDR3 has 16 amino acids. V lost 0 bases, J lost 3 bases, and 5 bases stayed unmatched. Germline lookup yields CDR1 GTSNPN and CDR2 SVGIG (reference sequence). The chain's CDR3 is CAWSVGGGIGANVLTF. The CDR3 nucleotides are TGTGCCTGGAGTGTCGGCGGGGGTATTGGGGCCAACGTCCTGACTTTC.

The chain recombines TRBV18 with TRBJ1-2; no definite D call. The germline V gene has CDR1 KGHSH and CDR2 LQKENI. Trimming removed 4 bases at V and 2 bases at J, with 11 bases between. This CDR3 is 14 amino acids long. The CDR3 protein is CASSQETSNYGYTF. The CDR3 nucleotides are TGTGCCAGCTCACAAGAGACTTCAAACTATGGCTACACCTTC.

The V and J genes are TRBV6-6 and TRBJ1-1; a possible D gene is TRBD1 (5 bases). The CDR3 loop spans 11 amino acids. Between the trimmed V and J ends, which lost 6 bases and 3 bases, there was a span of 5 bases. Germline values: CDR1 MNHNY, CDR2 SVGAGI (reference sequence). DNA of the CDR3: TGTGCCAGCAGCAGGGACACTGAAGCTTTCTTT. Encoded protein: CASSRDTEAFF.

CDR3 DNA: TGTGCCAGCACAAAACAGGGGTTAGCGGGAGGGCCAGGTTACGATGAGCAGTTCTTC. Amino acid sequence: CASTKQGLAGGPGYDEQFF. The genes are TRBV6-7 and TRBJ2-1, with 11 bases lining up with TRBD2. TRBV6-7 is labeled an ORF, and its function is uncertain. Trimming took 7 bases from V and 8 from J; bases not matched to a gene: 22. The CDR3 contains 19 residues.

The chain joins TRBV5-1 to TRBJ2-1, with D hard to call. CDR3 length equals 15 residues. Looked up from germline, CDR1 is SGHRS and CDR2 is YFSETQ. V lost 0 bases, J lost 5 bases, and 12 bases lay in between. The DNA of the CDR3 is TGCGCCAGCAGCTTGGAAACTACCCGAAACAATGAGCAGTTCTTC. It specifies CASSLETTRNNEQFF.

The chain combines TRBV14 with TRBJ1-2; a possible D gene is TRBD1 (5 bases). The germline CDR1 and CDR2 sequences are SGHDN and FVKESK. Trimming cost V 3 bases and J 8 bases, with 16 bases left between them. The CDR3 consists of 14 residues. As DNA, the CDR3 is TGTGCCAGCAGCCATCCTAGTGGGGGGGAAGGCTACACCTTC. Protein product: CASSHPSGGEGYTF. The full variable domain, completed using reference TRBV14 and TRBJ1-2, is EAGVTQFPSHSVIEKGQTVTLRCDPISGHDNLYWYRRVMGKEIKFLLHFVKESKQDESGMPNNRFLAERTGGTYSTLKVQPAELEDSGVYFCASSHPSGGEGYTFGSGTRLTVV.

The V call is TRBV7-9, the J call TRBJ1-4, with 7 bases lining up with TRBD1. CDR3 size: 14 residues. The V segment lost 2 bases and the J segment 7 bases; nucleotides outside the gene matches: 4. Germline V gene data show CDR1 as SEHNR and CDR2 as FQNEAQ (reference sequence). Here the CDR3 reads CASSLRDSGEKLFF. In DNA form, the CDR3 reads TGTGCCAGCAGCTTACGGGACAGTGGTGAAAAACTGTTTTTT. The complete variable domain, with remaining parts taken from reference TRBV7-9 and TRBJ1-4, reads DTGVSQNPRHKITKRGQNVTFRCDPISEHNRLYWYRQTLGQGPEFLTYFQNEAQLEKSRLLSDRFSAERPKGSFSTLEIQRTEQGDSAMYLCASSLRDSGEKLFFGSGTQLSVL.

This rearrangement joins TRBV4-2 to TRBJ1-1; 7 bases align to TRBD1. Germline loops: CDR1 LGHNA, CDR2 YNFKEQ. J was trimmed by 0 bases and V by 6 bases; bases with no gene match: 4. The CDR3 covers 14 residues. The CDR3 DNA is TGTGCCAGCAGGGCGGACAGGATGAACACTGAAGCTTTCTTT. Translated, it gives CASRADRMNTEAFF.

The V and J genes are TRBV3-1 (or the pseudogene TRBV3-2) and TRBJ2-3; D is perhaps TRBD2 (6 bases). The germline CDR1 and CDR2 sequences are LGHDT and YNNKEL (reference sequence). The CDR3 contains 16 residues. Trimming stripped 4 bases from V and 3 bases from J, with 17 bases between. The CDR3 DNA reads TGTGCCAGCAGCCCGACGTGGGGCGGGGTTACAGATACGCAGTATTTT. Protein: CASSPTWGGVTDTQYF.

V gene TRBV19 combines with J gene TRBJ2-7, with TRBD1 matching 11 bases. Germline loops: CDR1 LNHDA, CDR2 SQIVND (reference sequence). V shed 4 bases and J 3 bases; nucleotides not matched to a gene: 2. This CDR3 is built from 14 residues. CDR3 sequence reads: CASSRTGGYYEQYF. Here the CDR3 DNA reads TGTGCCAGTAGTAGGACAGGGGGCTACTACGAGCAGTACTTC.

This chain connects TRBV10-1 to TRBJ2-1, with a possible D match to TRBD2 (9 bases). Trimming cost V 0 bases and J 12 bases, with 15 bases left between them. The CDR3 consists of 14 residues. Germline V CDR1 and CDR2: WNHNN, SYGVQD (reference sequence). The DNA for the CDR3 is TGCGCCAGCAGTGAGTCGACTAGCGGACAGGGGCAGTTCTTC. Encoded protein: CASSESTSGQGQFF.

The rearrangement links TRBV5-4 to TRBJ2-1; 14 bases line up with TRBD2. CDR1 is SGHNT and CDR2 is YYREEE in the germline V gene (reference sequence). The CDR3 runs 16 residues. The trim removed 0 bases at V and 5 bases at J, leaving 1 base unmatched. CDR3 residues: CASSLGGLAGDNEQFF. The CDR3 DNA reads as TGTGCCAGCAGCTTGGGGGGACTAGCGGGAGACAATGAGCAGTTCTTC.

V usage is TRBV7-6 and J usage is TRBJ1-3, with D tentatively TRBD1 (5 bases). Germline V gene sequence: CDR1 SGHVS, CDR2 FNYEAQ. The CDR3 covers 15 residues. Deletions cut 2 bases from V and 2 bases from J, with 10 bases between. CDR3 in DNA: TGTGCCAGCAGCTTAAGTGGGGGGGCTGGAAACACCATATATTTT. Protein sequence: CASSLSGGAGNTIYF.

This clone was seen once. The rearrangement uses TRBV11-1 and TRBJ1-3, with TRBD1 identical over 7 bases. Germline lookup yields CDR1 SGHAT and CDR2 FQDESV (reference sequence). CDR3 length equals 14 residues. After removal of 5 bases from V and 2 bases from J, the junction contained 3 bases not matched to a gene. The CDR3 loop is CASSRQGPGNTIYF. CDR3 DNA sequence: TGTGCCAGCAGCCGACAGGGCCCTGGAAACACCATATATTTT.

The J gene is TRBJ1-5, the V gene TRBV27, with 7 bases fitting TRBD1. Losses at the gene ends were 4 bases for V and 4 bases for J; bases not matched to a gene: 10. Germline lookup yields CDR1 MNHEY and CDR2 SMNVEV (reference sequence). There are 16 residues in the CDR3. CDR3 sequence (DNA): TGTGCCAGCAGTTCCCTACAGGGGATGGGAAATCAGCCCCAGCATTTT. Protein: CASSSLQGMGNQPQHF.

The chain has TRBV7-9 and TRBJ1-6, with 8 bases fitting TRBD1. The germline gives CDR1 SEHNR, CDR2 FQNEAQ (reference sequence). This CDR3 has 14 amino acids. V was clipped by 1 base and J by 10 bases; unmatched bases: 3. CDR3 bases: TGTGCCAGCAGCTTAGATGGACAGGGCTCACCCCTCCACTTT. Translating gives CASSLDGQGSPLHF.

The chain uses TRBV6-2 or TRBV6-3 and TRBJ1-3; D is perhaps TRBD1 (5 bases). Germline loops: CDR1 MNHEY, CDR2 SVGEGT. V gave up 5 bases and J gave up 4 bases, with 12 bases separating them. The CDR3 runs 14 residues. CDR3 sequence reads: CASSQRQRGNTIYF. CDR3 sequence (DNA): TGTGCCAGCAGTCAAAGACAGCGAGGAAACACCATATATTTT.

V usage is TRBV19 and J usage is TRBJ1-4; the D gene is possibly TRBD1 (6 bases). The CDR3 is 15 residues long. In germline, CDR1 is LNHDA, CDR2 SQIVND (reference sequence). V lost 6 bases to trimming and J lost 12 bases, with 23 bases between them. The CDR3 here is CASRSIQGKGVELFF. The CDR3 DNA is TGTGCCAGTAGATCTATCCAGGGGAAGGGGGTCGAACTGTTTTTT.

The chain couples TRBV5-1 to TRBJ1-1; 7 nucleotides align to TRBD1. This CDR3 spans 15 amino acids. V gave up 3 bases and J gave up 1 base; unmatched junction bases: 6. Germline assignment: CDR1 SGHRS and CDR2 YFSETQ. The CDR3 protein is CASSSTGQPNTEAFF. The CDR3 bases are TGCGCCAGCAGCTCTACGGGACAGCCGAACACTGAAGCTTTCTTT.